This passage covers 2 T cell receptor beta chains from one sample sequenced in a study of spatial heterogeneity in lung cancer. TCRdb re-called the 5' RACE reads with MiXCR, one entry per CDR3 protein. This table has just under 95,000 distinct CDR3 sequences, around 12% appearing once. Specified time point: sample taken at primary tumor resection. Whole RNA obtained from tumor, nontumor lung or frozen PBMC underwent sequencing without sorting. The specimen was PBMCs, collected at surgery. Receptors were obtained from a male donor with early-stage non-small cell lung cancer.

V and J are TRBV12-3 or TRBV12-4 and TRBJ1-1, with 8 bases fitting TRBD1. Losses at the gene ends were 3 bases for V and 5 bases for J; bases not matched to a gene: 5. This CDR3 comprises 14 residues. CDR3 sequence (DNA): TGTGCCAGCAGTTTTGCAGGGGGCCTTACTGAAGCTTTCTTT. Amino acids: CASSFAGGLTEAFF.

The genes are TRBV6-5 and TRBJ2-5; D may be TRBD1 (6 bases). V was pared by 8 bases and J by 5 bases, with 18 bases between. This CDR3 spans 14 amino acids. CDR1 and CDR2 (germline): MNHEY, SVGAGI. Here the CDR3 reads CASRQGFSGETQYF. In DNA, the CDR3 is TGTGCCAGCCGGCAGGGGTTTTCTGGCGAGACCCAGTACTTC.